Listed here is a single TCR beta chain. These data come from a study of shared clonotypes between healthy human individuals. The CDR3 covers 13 residues. V was clipped by 2 bases and J by 5 bases, with 10 bases between them. From germline, CDR1 is MDHEN and CDR2 SYDVKM. Libraries were prepared by immunoSEQ multiplex PCR; TCRdb keeps only in-frame clonotypes and omits some of them. This table has about 1.1 million clones, approximately 80% appearing once. This sequence originates from a man aged 18 to 30 in good health. Some clones in this sample may be carry-over from other donors' samples. The specimen was memory CD4+ T cells from PBMCs. Subset indicated: CD45RA-negative fraction. V usage is TRBV28 and J usage is TRBJ2-7; D is uncertain. The CDR3 protein is CASSLGSTNEQYF. In nucleotides, the CDR3 is TGTGCCAGCAGTTTAGGGTCCACCAACGAGCAGTACTTC. Combining the CDR3 with reference TRBV28 and TRBJ2-7 gives the whole variable domain DVKVTQSSRYLVKRTGEKVFLECVQDMDHENMFWYRQDPGLGLRLIYFSYDVKMKEKGDIPEGYSVSREKKERFSLILESASTNQTSMYLCASSLGSTNEQYFGPGTRLTVT.